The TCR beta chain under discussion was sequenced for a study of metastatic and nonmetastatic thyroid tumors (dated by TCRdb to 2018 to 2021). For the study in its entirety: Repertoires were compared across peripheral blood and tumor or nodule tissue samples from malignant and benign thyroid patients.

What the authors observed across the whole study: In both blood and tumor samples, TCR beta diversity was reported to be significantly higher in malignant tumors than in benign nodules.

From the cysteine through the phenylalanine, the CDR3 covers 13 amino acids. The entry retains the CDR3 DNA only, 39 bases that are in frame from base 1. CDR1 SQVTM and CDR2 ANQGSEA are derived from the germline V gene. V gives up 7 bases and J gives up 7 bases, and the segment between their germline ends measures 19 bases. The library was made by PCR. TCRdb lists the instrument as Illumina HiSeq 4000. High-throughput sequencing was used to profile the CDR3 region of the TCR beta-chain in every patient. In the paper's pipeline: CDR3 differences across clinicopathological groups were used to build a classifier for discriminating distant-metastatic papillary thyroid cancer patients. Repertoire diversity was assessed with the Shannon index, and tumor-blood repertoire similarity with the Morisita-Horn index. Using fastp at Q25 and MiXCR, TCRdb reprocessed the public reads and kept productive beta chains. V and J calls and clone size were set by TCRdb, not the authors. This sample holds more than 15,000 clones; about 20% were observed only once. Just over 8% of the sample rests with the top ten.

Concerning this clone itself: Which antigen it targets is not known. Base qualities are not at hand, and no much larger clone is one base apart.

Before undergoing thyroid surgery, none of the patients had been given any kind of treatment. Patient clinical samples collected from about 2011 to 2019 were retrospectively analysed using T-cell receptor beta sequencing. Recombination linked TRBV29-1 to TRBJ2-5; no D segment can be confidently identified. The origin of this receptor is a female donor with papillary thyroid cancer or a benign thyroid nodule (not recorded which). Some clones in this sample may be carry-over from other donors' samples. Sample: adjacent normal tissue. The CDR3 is CSAYLGVVGTQYF. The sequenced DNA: TGCAGCGCTTACCTGGGTGTCGTTGGGACCCAGTACTTC.